Below are 10 T cell receptor beta chains sequenced from a single sample in a study of blood T cell repertoires in COVID-19. Some clones are missing from TCRdb's copy, which holds only in-frame ones; the method was immunoSEQ multiplex PCR. The sample has about 50,000 clones, 85% seen once; the top ten hold approximately 10%. The sample consisted of peripheral blood. Source of these receptors: a human donor in a cohort sampled during active COVID-19.

This clone was found a few times. The V call is TRBV6-5, the J call TRBJ1-2, with TRBD1 matching over 12 bases. Losses at the gene ends were 5 bases for V and 8 bases for J; bases not matched to a gene: 9. Germline V gene data show CDR1 as MNHEY and CDR2 as SVGAGI. CDR3 length: 15 amino acids. For the CDR3, the DNA is TGTGCCAGCAGTCAATCTTACGGGACAGGGGGCGGCTACACCTTC. It yields the protein CASSQSYGTGGGYTF.

The V gene is TRBV4-1, the J gene TRBJ2-5, with D tentatively TRBD1 (5 bases). CDR1 and CDR2 from the germline V gene are MGHRA and YSYEKL. The CDR3 is made up of 16 amino acids. V lost 1 base and J lost 0, with 12 bases in between. CDR3: CASSQAQGKNQETQYF. The CDR3 region has the DNA TGCGCCAGCAGCCAAGCTCAGGGTAAGAACCAAGAGACCCAGTACTTC.

The V gene is TRBV5-4, the J gene TRBJ2-7; D remains unclear. The CDR3 length is 13 residues. CDR1 is SGHNT and CDR2 is YYREEE in the germline V gene (reference sequence). V lost 1 base, J lost 6 bases, and 11 bases lay in between. CDR3: CASSLKWSGEQYF. Written as DNA, the CDR3 is TGTGCCAGCAGCTTGAAGTGGTCGGGCGAGCAGTACTTC.

V usage is TRBV4-2 and J usage is TRBJ1-2, with TRBD1 matching 7 bases. The CDR3 runs 14 residues. Germline trimming cut 7 bases from V and 2 bases from J; bases unmatched to any gene: 7. Germline CDR1 is LGHNA and CDR2 is YNFKEQ. The CDR3 is CASTLDRRNYGYTF. The CDR3 DNA is TGTGCCAGCACCCTGGACAGGCGAAACTATGGCTACACCTTC.

V gene TRBV5-1 combines with J gene TRBJ2-7, with 7 nucleotides matching TRBD2. Losses at the gene ends were 0 bases for V and 3 bases for J; bases not matched to a gene: 3. Germline CDR1 reads SGHRS; CDR2 reads YFSETQ. The CDR3 has 14 amino acids. The CDR3 nucleotides read TGCGCCAGCAGCTTGGAACTAGCGAGCTACGAGCAGTACTTC. Encoded protein: CASSLELASYEQYF.

This rearrangement joins TRBV7-9 to TRBJ2-7, with 12 bases lining up with TRBD2. This CDR3 is built from 15 residues. V shed 5 bases and J 5 bases; nucleotides not matched to a gene: 7. Germline CDR1 and CDR2: SEHNR and FQNEAQ (reference sequence). As DNA, the CDR3 is TGTGCCAGCAGCGACTGGACTAGCGGGAAAGACGAGCAGTACTTC. Translating it yields CASSDWTSGKDEQYF.

The J gene is TRBJ2-2, the V gene TRBV27; 12 bases are shared with TRBD2. The CDR3 has 15 residues. The germline CDR1 and CDR2 sequences are MNHEY and SMNVEV (reference sequence). V dropped 6 bases and J dropped 5; count of bases not matched to a gene: 4. CDR3 bases: TGTGCCAGCAGAAAGGGACTAGCGGGTACCGGGGAGCTGTTTTTT. Translation: CASRKGLAGTGELFF.

The chain combines TRBV4-2 with TRBJ2-2; D possibly corresponds to TRBD1 (5 bases). Germline values: CDR1 LGHNA, CDR2 YNFKEQ. CDR3 length: 16 amino acids. V dropped 1 base and J dropped 1 base, with 10 bases sitting between them. The CDR3 here is CASSQVQGGNTGELFF. CDR3 DNA: TGTGCCAGCAGCCAAGTTCAGGGTGGGAACACCGGGGAGCTGTTTTTT.

The J gene is TRBJ2-3, the V gene TRBV24-1; 7 bases agree with TRBD1. Germline assignment: CDR1 KGHDR and CDR2 SFDVKD. V was pared by 6 bases and J by 0 bases, with 11 bases of the junction left unmatched. The CDR3 has 17 amino acids. CDR3 loop: CATSSTGILSSTDTQYF. The DNA for the CDR3 is TGTGCCACCAGTTCGACAGGGATACTTTCTAGCACAGATACGCAGTATTTT.

V usage is TRBV4-3 and J usage is TRBJ1-4; the D gene is possibly TRBD1 (6 bases). CDR3 length equals 15 residues. The V end was cut by 1 base, the J end by 3 bases, with 9 bases between. Germline CDR1 and CDR2: LGHNA and YSLEER. CDR3 coding DNA: TGCGCCAGCAGCCAAGCGGCAGGGGCTAATGAAAAACTGTTTTTT. This encodes CASSQAAGANEKLFF.